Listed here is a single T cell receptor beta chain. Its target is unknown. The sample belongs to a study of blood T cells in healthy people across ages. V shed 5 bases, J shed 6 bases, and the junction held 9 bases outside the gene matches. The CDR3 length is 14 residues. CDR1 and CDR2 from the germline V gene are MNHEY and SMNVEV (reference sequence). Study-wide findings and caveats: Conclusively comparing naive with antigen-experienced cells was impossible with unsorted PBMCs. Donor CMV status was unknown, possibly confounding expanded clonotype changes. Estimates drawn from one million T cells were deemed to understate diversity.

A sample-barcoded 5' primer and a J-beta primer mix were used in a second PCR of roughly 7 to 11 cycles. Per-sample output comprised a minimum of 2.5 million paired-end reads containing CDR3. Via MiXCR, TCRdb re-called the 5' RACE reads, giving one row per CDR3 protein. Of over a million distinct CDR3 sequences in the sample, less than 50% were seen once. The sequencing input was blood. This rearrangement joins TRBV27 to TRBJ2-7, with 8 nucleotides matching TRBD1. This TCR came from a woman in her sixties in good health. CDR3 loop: CASSPYGQGGEQYF. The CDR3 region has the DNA TGTGCCAGCAGTCCATACGGACAGGGCGGCGAGCAGTACTTC.